This TCR beta chain was retrieved from a study of blood T cell repertoires in COVID-19. About the research overall: The United States, Italy and Spain supplied acute and convalescent COVID-19 samples. In each case, the material was cDNA or gDNA derived from T cells, B-cell-depleted T cells, or PBMCs.

Clones were read by immunoSEQ multiplex PCR, and TCRdb kept only the in-frame ones, dropping some. This table holds 100,000 to 150,000 clones, roughly 84% found once. Trimming left V 3 bases short and J 6 bases short, with 15 bases between. The CDR3 covers 14 residues. Germline V gives CDR1 DFQATT, CDR2 SNEGSKA (reference sequence). The receptor comes from a woman aged 25 to 39 who had recovered from COVID-19. This rearrangement joins TRBV20-1 to TRBJ1-5, with D possibly being TRBD1 (6 bases). Sequenced: peripheral blood. The CDR3 coding sequence is TGCAGTGCTAGTCCGGAGGGGGGGCGTCAGCCCCAGCATTTT. Encoded protein: CSASPEGGRQPQHF.